This is a list of T cell receptor beta chains from one sample in a study of blood T cells in healthy people across ages. TCRdb analysed the 5' RACE reads with MiXCR anew, one entry per CDR3 protein. The table lists about 730,000 distinct CDR3 sequences, roughly 43% of them singletons. Sequencing was performed on blood. Every receptor here comes from a woman aged 60-75 years in good health. The CDR3 runs from the conserved cysteine through the conserved F or W.

TRBV20-1	TRBJ2-7	CSASGGITLNEQYF
TRBV9	TRBJ2-1	CASSVGGEGYNEQFF
TRBV5-5	TRBJ2-2	CASSPNRGRFNTGELFF
TRBV10-3	TRBJ2-5	CAISDARVEQETQYF
TRBV27	TRBJ2-5	CASSLRGSETQYF
TRBV21-1	TRBJ2-3	CASSKGPVTSTDTQYF
TRBV20-1	TRBJ2-3	CSARDGEGGLADTQYF
TRBV5-1	TRBJ2-5	CASKGGGGPETQYF
TRBV6-2/TRBV6-3	TRBJ2-7	CASWTPSYEQYF
TRBV20-1	TRBJ2-3	CSARSPTSVTSTDTQYF
TRBV20-1	TRBJ2-1	CSARGILAGGPTFFYEQFF
TRBV6-1	TRBJ2-4	CASSGTQGGLPGQYF
TRBV20-1	TRBJ2-7	CSARDSRGSGSYEQYF
TRBV27	TRBJ1-2	CASSPFDSYGYTF
TRBV7-8	TRBJ2-3	CASSLEIGRSTDTQYF
TRBV20-1	TRBJ2-1	CSASPGGSGIFEQFF
TRBV20-1	TRBJ1-1	CSALDRNTEAFF
TRBV11-3	TRBJ2-1	CASSLGTGKYNEQFF
TRBV20-1	TRBJ2-3	CSARQGNTDTQYF
TRBV20-1	TRBJ1-5	CSATPTYSGDNQPQHF
TRBV27	TRBJ2-1	CASRLAPSSYNEQFF
TRBV10-3	TRBJ2-2	CAISHGADRGTGELFF
TRBV4-3	TRBJ2-1	CASSQTLAGGRWYNEQFF
TRBV28	TRBJ1-1	CAGSYSRDKAFF
TRBV7-2	TRBJ2-1	CASSSASGKGEQFF
TRBV20-1	TRBJ2-3	CSAGEQGGDTQYF
TRBV12-3/TRBV12-4	TRBJ1-2	CATSERIYGYTF
TRBV7-2	TRBJ2-4	CASSFPAGLNIQYF
TRBV9	TRBJ2-4	CASSTPGGRNIQYF
TRBV28	TRBJ2-7	CASGRGGFYEQYF
TRBV5-1	TRBJ2-1	CASSLKLTGDSYNEQFF